These T cell receptor beta chains were read from a single sample in a study of T-cell reconstitution after alpha-beta-depleted transplantation in children. TCRdb fed the PCR reads into MiXCR, producing one record per CDR3 protein. The repertoire consists of around 580,000 distinct CDR3 sequences, with 27% occurring once and the leading ten covering around 36%. This specimen consisted of PBMCs, obtained before TCRalphabeta/CD19-depleted stem cell transplant. These TCRs come from a boy in the first two years of life with Wiskott-Aldrich syndrome, due to receive a stem cell transplant. CDR3s leave out the opening cysteine and the closing phenylalanine or tryptophan. The order of the fields is V gene, D gene, J gene, CDR3 protein. A D gene is named only where the DNA matches it firmly.

TRBV10-3	.	TRBJ2-6	AIRPGGDRKGANVLT
TRBV20-1	TRBD2	TRBJ2-1	SARDRISGSNEQF
TRBV5-1	.	TRBJ2-6	ASSLRLLTVSGANVLT
TRBV6-6	.	TRBJ1-1	ASRRIMNTEAF
TRBV5-1	.	TRBJ1-1	ASSPGLTENTEAF
TRBV15	TRBD1	TRBJ1-6	ATKPGQYNSPLH
TRBV27	.	TRBJ2-6	ASSPHPGANVLT
TRBV20-1	TRBD1	TRBJ2-5	SARDRTGPQETQY
TRBV24-1	TRBD2	TRBJ2-1	AAQWAPSGKYNEQF
TRBV20-1	TRBD1	TRBJ1-6	SAVGGTGVSPLH
TRBV28	.	TRBJ2-7	ATGPHAPYEQY
TRBV3-1	.	TRBJ2-3	ASSRDSHGDTQY
TRBV20-1	TRBD2	TRBJ2-1	SAPSTKLAGDEQF
TRBV5-6	TRBD1	TRBJ1-2	ASSPRGTANYGYT
TRBV11-2	TRBD2	TRBJ2-3	ASSLGVGPAGVGTDTQY